This TCR beta chain was sequenced for a study of cytomegalovirus exposure and HLA in healthy donors. Findings of the study overall: Only CMV serostatus was available as immune exposure information. A later analysis showed HLA-associated TCR beta chains outstripping equally common others in clonal expansion.

The CDR3 is made up of 17 amino acids. Germline loops: CDR1 SGHNT, CDR2 YYREEE (reference sequence). J lost 2 bases, V lost 3 bases, and 9 bases had no gene match. Primers included in the PCR were 60 Vbeta and 13 Jbeta primers. Clones were sequenced by immunoSEQ multiplex PCR, and TCRdb holds only the in-frame ones, with some missing. The repertoire has roughly 130,000 clones, around 78% of them found once; the top ten carry 1.8%. To note about this clone: Its antigen is not identified.

This receptor was taken from a woman aged 45-59 years in good health and CMV-seronegative. The chain employs TRBV5-4 and TRBJ2-5, with 11 nucleotides matching TRBD1. Sequencing was carried out using PBMCs. The chain's CDR3 is CASSSDRGRGVQETQYF. Written as DNA, the CDR3 is TGTGCCAGCAGCTCGGACAGGGGGCGGGGTGTGCAAGAGACCCAGTACTTC. Complete variable domain (other parts from reference TRBV5-4 and TRBJ2-5): ETGVTQSPTHLIKTRGQQVTLRCSSQSGHNTVSWYQQALGQGPQFIFQYYREEENGRGNFPPRFSGLQFPNYSSELNVNALELDDSALYLCASSSDRGRGVQETQYFGPGTRLLVL.